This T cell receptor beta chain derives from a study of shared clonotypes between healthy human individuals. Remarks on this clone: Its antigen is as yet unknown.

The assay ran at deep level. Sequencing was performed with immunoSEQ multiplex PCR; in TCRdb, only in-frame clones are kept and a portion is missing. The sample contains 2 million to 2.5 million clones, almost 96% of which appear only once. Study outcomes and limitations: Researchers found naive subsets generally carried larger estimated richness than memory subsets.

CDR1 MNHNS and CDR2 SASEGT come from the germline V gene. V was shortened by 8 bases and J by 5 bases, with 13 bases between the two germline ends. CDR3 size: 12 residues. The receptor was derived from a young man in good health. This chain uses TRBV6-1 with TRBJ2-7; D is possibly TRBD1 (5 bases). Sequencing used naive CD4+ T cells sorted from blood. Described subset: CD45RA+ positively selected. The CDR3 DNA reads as TGTGCCAGCCAAGGGGATAAGGACGAGCAGTACTTC. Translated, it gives CASQGDKDEQYF.